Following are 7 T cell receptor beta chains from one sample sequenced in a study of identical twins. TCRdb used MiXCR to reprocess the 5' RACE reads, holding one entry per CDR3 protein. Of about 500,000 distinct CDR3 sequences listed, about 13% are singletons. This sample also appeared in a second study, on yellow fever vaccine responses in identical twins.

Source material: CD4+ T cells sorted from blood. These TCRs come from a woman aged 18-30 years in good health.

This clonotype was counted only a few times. The CDR3 reads CSVEDLYSPKNIQYF. CDR3 coding DNA: TGCAGCGTTGAAGATCTCTATTCGCCCAAAAACATTCAGTACTTC. This rearrangement joins TRBV29-1 to TRBJ2-4; D remains ambiguous. Germline CDR1 is SQVTM and CDR2 is ANQGSEA. The CDR3 spans 15 residues. The germline V and J ends were trimmed by 0 bases and 2 bases, with 11 bases remaining between them.

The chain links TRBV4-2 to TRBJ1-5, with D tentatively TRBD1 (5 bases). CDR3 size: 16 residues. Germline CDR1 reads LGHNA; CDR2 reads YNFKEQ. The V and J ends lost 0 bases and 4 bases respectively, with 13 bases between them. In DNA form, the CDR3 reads TGTGCCAGCAGCCAAGATAGCGACAGACCAAATCAGCCCCAGCATTTT. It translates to CASSQDSDRPNQPQHF.

The CDR3 sequence: CASRRQGFSPLHF. The CDR3 region has the DNA TGTGCCAGCAGACGACAGGGCTTTTCACCCCTCCACTTT. The V and J genes are TRBV6-1 and TRBJ1-6; 7 bases are shared with TRBD1. The ends lost 6 bases at V and 9 bases at J; junction bases unmatched: 5. Germline V gene lookup returns CDR1 MNHNS and CDR2 SASEGT. This CDR3 spans 13 amino acids.

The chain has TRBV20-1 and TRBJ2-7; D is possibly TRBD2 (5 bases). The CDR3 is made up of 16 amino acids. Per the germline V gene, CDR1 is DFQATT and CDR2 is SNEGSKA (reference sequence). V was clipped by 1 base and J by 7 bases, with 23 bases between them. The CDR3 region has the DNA TGCAGTGCTAGAGTTCCGGGAAGGTCAACTCGAGGGGAGCAGTACTTC. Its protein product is CSARVPGRSTRGEQYF.

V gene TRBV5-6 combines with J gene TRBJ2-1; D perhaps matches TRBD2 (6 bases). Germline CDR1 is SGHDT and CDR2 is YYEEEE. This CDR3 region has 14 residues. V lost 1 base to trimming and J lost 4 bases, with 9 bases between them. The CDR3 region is CASSLFREYNEQFF. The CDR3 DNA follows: TGTGCCAGCAGCTTGTTTCGGGAGTACAATGAGCAGTTCTTC. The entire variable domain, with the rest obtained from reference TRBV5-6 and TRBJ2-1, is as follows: DAGVTQSPTHLIKTRGQQVTLRCSPKSGHDTVSWYQQALGQGPQFIFQYYEEEERQRGNFPDRFSGHQFPNYSSELNVNALLLGDSALYLCASSLFREYNEQFFGPGTRLTVL.

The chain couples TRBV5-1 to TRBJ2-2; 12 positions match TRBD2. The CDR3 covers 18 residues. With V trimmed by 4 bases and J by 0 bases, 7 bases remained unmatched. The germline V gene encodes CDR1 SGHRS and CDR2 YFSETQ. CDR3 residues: CASSPGLAGHTNTGELFF. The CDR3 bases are TGCGCCAGCAGCCCTGGACTAGCGGGGCACACGAACACCGGGGAGCTGTTTTTT.

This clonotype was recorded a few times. For the CDR3, the DNA is TGCGCCAGCAGCCAAGAGGGTGACATTCAGTACTTC. It specifies CASSQEGDIQYF. The J gene is TRBJ2-4, the V gene TRBV4-3; D unresolved. Trimming shortened V by 0 bases and J by 8 bases, and 5 bases separated the two germline ends. Germline CDR1 LGHNA, CDR2 YSLEER. This CDR3 contains 12 residues.